This T cell receptor (beta chain) was retrieved from a study of cytomegalovirus exposure and HLA in healthy donors. The germline V gene has CDR1 MNHEY and CDR2 SMNVEV (reference sequence). The CDR3 totals 13 residues. V lost 2 bases and J 5 bases, leaving 9 bases between the germline ends. Primers: 60 Vbeta forward and 13 Jbeta reverse. Sequencing used immunoSEQ multiplex PCR; TCRdb keeps in-frame clones, though not all of them. The table records 99,000 or so clones, approximately 72% of them present only once. Donors consisted of healthy bone marrow donors. The receptor was isolated from a man aged 25 to 40 in good health and CMV-seronegative. Sequences were obtained from PBMCs. The gene calls are TRBV27 and TRBJ1-2, with a possible D match to TRBD1 (6 bases). CDR3 region: CASSLTQGYGYTF. The CDR3 DNA sequence: TGTGCCAGCAGTTTAACGCAGGGGTATGGCTACACCTTC.